This TCR beta chain was recorded in a study of T cells in Graves' hyperthyroidism and ophthalmopathy. Findings and limits, study-wide: Ophthalmopathy was predicted by the model a median of approximately 6 months ahead of onset.

Disease duration under 2 months; hyperthyroidism patients were aged 18 to 65. Criteria for exclusion of patients were uncontrolled infection, other autoimmune disease, pregnancy or lactation. RNA transcripts were the template for amplifying TCR beta CDR3 regions. The TCR CDR3 was amplified in a first-round RT-PCR using the HTBI primer set. Via MiXCR, TCRdb re-called the multiplex PCR reads, giving one row per CDR3 protein. The sample holds approximately 520,000 distinct CDR3 sequences, more than 20% seen once. This CDR3 region has 12 residues. V lost 6 bases to trimming and J lost 5 bases, with 10 bases between them. CDR1 is MNHNS, CDR2 SASEGT, per germline. This clonotype has a count of ten or more. Its cognate antigen is unknown.

Sequencing was carried out using blood. The sequence came from a man in his late teens or twenties with Graves' hyperthyroidism. The J gene is TRBJ2-5, the V gene TRBV6-1; D unresolved. DNA for the CDR3: TGTGCCAGCAGGGGTGCGCGGGAGACCCAGTACTTC. Protein sequence: CASRGARETQYF.